Presented here are 29 T cell receptor beta chains from one specimen sequenced in a study of blood T cell repertoires in COVID-19. The data were produced by immunoSEQ multiplex PCR, yet TCRdb's version contains in-frame clones alone and is incomplete. The top ten clones hold 4.5% to 6.5% of a sample with fewer than 400,000 clones, 89% of them seen once. The sequenced material came from PBMCs or T cells enriched from blood (not recorded which). These receptor sequences come from a man in his 60s who had recovered from COVID-19.

The chain links TRBV19 to TRBJ1-1; tentative D call: TRBD1 (6 bases). The CDR3 covers 13 residues. Germline V gives CDR1 LNHDA, CDR2 SQIVND (reference sequence). The V end lost 3 bases, the J end lost 3 bases, and 8 bases lay between the germline ends. CDR3 coding DNA: TGTGCCAGTAGTATTAACAGGGACACTGAAGCTTTCTTT. This sequence encodes CASSINRDTEAFF.

The rearrangement uses TRBV19 and TRBJ2-1; 11 nucleotides match TRBD2. This CDR3 has 16 amino acids. CDR1 LNHDA and CDR2 SQIVND come from the germline V gene (reference sequence). Losses at the gene ends were 5 bases for V and 5 bases for J; bases not matched to a gene: 8. In DNA, the CDR3 is TGTGCCAGTAGTCTTTTACTAGCGGGAGCGCACAATGAGCAGTTCTTC. Its protein is CASSLLLAGAHNEQFF.

This clone appeared once. V and J are TRBV2 and TRBJ2-7, with 8 bases fitting TRBD2. The CDR3 extends over 13 amino acids. Germline CDR1 is SNHLY and CDR2 is FYNNEI. Trimming at V came to 10 bases and at J to 7 bases, leaving 12 bases not matched to a gene. Here the CDR3 DNA reads TGTGCCACCCAGCCGGGACTAGTGGAGGAGCAGTACTTC. It is translated as CATQPGLVEEQYF.

The chain carries TRBV4-2 and TRBJ1-4, with D hard to call. Deletions cut 4 bases from V and 12 bases from J, with 9 bases between. This CDR3 contains 11 residues. Germline-derived CDR1 and CDR2 are LGHNA and YNFKEQ. The CDR3 region is CASSLKRELFF. The CDR3 nucleotides are TGTGCCAGCAGCCTAAAGAGGGAACTGTTTTTT.

The chain uses TRBV29-1 and TRBJ2-7; weak D call: TRBD1 (6 bases). In germline, CDR1 is SQVTM, CDR2 ANQGSEA. There are 12 residues in the CDR3. V lost 5 bases, J lost 0 bases, and 8 bases lay in between. The CDR3 spells CSVLQGSYEQYF. The CDR3 DNA follows: TGCAGCGTTTTACAGGGCTCCTACGAGCAGTACTTC.

The chain recombines TRBV7-6 with TRBJ2-1; TRBD2 agrees at 14 bases. J was trimmed by 7 bases and V by 5 bases; bases with no gene match: 7. This CDR3 contains 16 residues. Germline V gives CDR1 SGHVS, CDR2 FNYEAQ. The DNA for the CDR3 is TGTGCCAGCAGCCGTACCGGGACTAGCGGGAGTAATGAGCAGTTCTTC. It yields the protein CASSRTGTSGSNEQFF.

V is TRBV24-1 and J is TRBJ2-1; 11 nucleotides line up with TRBD1. Trimming removed 6 bases from V and 6 bases from J; junction bases left unmatched: 9. The CDR3 covers 16 residues. Germline V gene sequence: CDR1 KGHDR, CDR2 SFDVKD. CDR3 in amino acids: CATSPHTGTGGNEQFF. The CDR3 DNA sequence: TGTGCCACCAGTCCCCACACCGGGACAGGGGGCAATGAGCAGTTCTTC.

The rearrangement joins TRBV9 to TRBJ2-5, with 13 bases lining up with TRBD2. The V gene's germline CDR1 is SGDLS and CDR2 YYNGEE. This CDR3 region has 16 residues. V shed 4 bases, J shed 5 bases, and the junction held 8 bases outside the gene matches. CDR3 residues: CASSPGGLAGVETQYF. The CDR3 region has the DNA TGTGCCAGCAGCCCCGGCGGACTAGCGGGAGTTGAGACCCAGTACTTC.

The chain employs TRBV28 and TRBJ2-5; D is perhaps TRBD2 (6 bases). CDR3 length: 16 residues. Germline loops: CDR1 MDHEN, CDR2 SYDVKM. Trimming removed 8 bases at V and 1 base at J, with 20 bases between. The CDR3 loop reads CASVVGAGSSQETQYF. Here the CDR3 DNA reads TGTGCCAGCGTTGTTGGCGCGGGATCATCCCAAGAGACCCAGTACTTC.

The chain recombines TRBV18 with TRBJ2-7; 9 nucleotides agree with TRBD2. CDR3 length: 15 amino acids. The ends lost 4 bases at V and 1 base at J; junction bases unmatched: 5. Per germline, CDR1 KGHSH and CDR2 LQKENI. CDR3 sequence (DNA): TGTGCCAGCTCACAACTAGCGGGTCCTTCCTACGAGCAGTACTTC. As protein: CASSQLAGPSYEQYF.

In DNA form, the CDR3 reads TGTGCCAGCGAGACTACAGATAATGAGCAGTTCTTC. Translated: CASETTDNEQFF. The rearrangement joins TRBV28 to TRBJ2-1, with TRBD2 as a possible D gene (5 bases). Looked up from germline, CDR1 is MDHEN and CDR2 is SYDVKM. V lost 8 bases and J 7 bases, leaving 12 bases between the germline ends. The CDR3 extends over 12 amino acids.

The V and J genes are TRBV9 and TRBJ2-1, with 9 bases matching TRBD1. The CDR3 loop spans 16 amino acids. The germline V gene encodes CDR1 SGDLS and CDR2 YYNGEE. Trimming took 0 bases from V and 5 from J; bases not matched to a gene: 6. The CDR3 bases are TGTGCCAGCAGCGTAGGGGGACAGGGAAGAAACAATGAGCAGTTCTTC. Its translation is CASSVGGQGRNNEQFF.

The chain couples TRBV6-5 to TRBJ1-2; 11 positions match TRBD1. The length of the CDR3 is 15 residues. V lost 6 bases and J lost 6; bases outside the gene matches: 9. Germline V gene lookup returns CDR1 MNHEY and CDR2 SVGAGI. Here the CDR3 DNA reads TGTGCCAGCAGCGCGGACAGGGGGCAACGGAATGGCTACACCTTC. Translated, it gives CASSADRGQRNGYTF.

The rearrangement links TRBV2 to TRBJ2-7, with 7 bases lining up with TRBD1. V dropped 6 bases and J dropped 2; count of bases not matched to a gene: 10. This CDR3 region has 15 residues. The germline gives CDR1 SNHLY, CDR2 FYNNEI. The CDR3 region is CASRDPRDRPYEQYF. The DNA for the CDR3 is TGTGCCAGCAGGGACCCACGGGACAGACCCTACGAGCAGTACTTC. Variable domain in full (rest from reference TRBV2 and TRBJ2-7): EPEVTQTPSHQVTQMGQEVILRCVPISNHLYFYWYRQILGQKVEFLVSFYNNEISEKSEIFDDQFSVERPDGSNFTLKIRSTKLEDSAMYFCASRDPRDRPYEQYFGPGTRLTVT.

This chain links TRBV2 with TRBJ2-3; maybe TRBD2 (6 bases). Germline V gives CDR1 SNHLY, CDR2 FYNNEI. There are 14 residues in the CDR3. V dropped 6 bases and J dropped 0 bases, with 10 bases sitting between them. The CDR3 coding sequence is TGTGCCAGCAGGGGGACTCTGAGCACAGATACGCAGTATTTT. It codes for CASRGTLSTDTQYF.

This rearrangement joins TRBV6-5 to TRBJ1-1, with a weak D call TRBD1 (5 bases). This CDR3 has 14 amino acids. V was cut by 6 bases and J by 1 base, with 12 bases left in between. The germline gives CDR1 MNHEY, CDR2 SVGAGI. CDR3 region: CASRAGLTNTEAFF. CDR3 sequence (DNA): TGTGCCAGCAGGGCGGGACTGACGAACACTGAAGCTTTCTTT.

The chain joins TRBV28 to TRBJ2-2; 11 bases are a match to TRBD2. Losses at the gene ends were 8 bases for V and 4 bases for J; bases not matched to a gene: 3. Germline lookup yields CDR1 MDHEN and CDR2 SYDVKM. The CDR3 loop spans 14 amino acids. The CDR3 is CASRLAGPTGELFF. The CDR3 nucleotides read TGTGCCAGCCGACTAGCGGGGCCCACCGGGGAGCTGTTTTTT.

This chain joins TRBV5-1 and TRBJ1-4, with 7 bases matching TRBD1. The CDR3 has 16 amino acids. The germline CDR1 and CDR2 sequences are SGHRS and YFSETQ. The V gene end was trimmed by 4 bases and the J gene end by 4 bases; junction bases not matched to a gene: 10. CDR3 nucleotide sequence: TGCGCCAGCAGCCTCTCTTCGACAGGGCTTAATGAAAAACTGTTTTTT. It encodes CASSLSSTGLNEKLFF.

This clone was seen more than once but under ten times. The chain carries TRBV21-1 and TRBJ1-1; TRBD1, the table's D call, was not compared with the DNA. TRBV21-1 is marked as a pseudogene. The CDR3 is made up of 12 amino acids. CDR3 loop: CASSKARGEAFF. The CDR3 DNA sequence: TGTGCCAGCAGCAAAGCAAGGGGTGAAGCTTTCTTT.

This clone was counted a single time. The chain recombines TRBV18 with TRBJ2-1; 15 nucleotides match TRBD2. Germline CDR1 reads KGHSH; CDR2 reads LQKENI. The CDR3 is 20 residues long. Trimming took 5 bases from V and 4 from J; bases not matched to a gene: 15. As DNA, the CDR3 is TGTGCCAGCTCAAAACAATGGACTAGCGGGAGGGCCTTACCTTACAATGAGCAGTTCTTC. It translates to CASSKQWTSGRALPYNEQFF.

This rearrangement joins TRBV13 to TRBJ1-1; D gene uncertain. The CDR3 spans 14 residues. Germline V CDR1 and CDR2: PRHDT, FYEKMQ (reference sequence). V was cut by 5 bases and J by 6 bases, with 16 bases left in between. CDR3 bases: TGTGCCAGCAGCCCGTCGTTAGGAGGCGCTGAAGCTTTCTTT. Amino acids: CASSPSLGGAEAFF. Full variable domain (outside the CDR3, taken from reference TRBV13 and TRBJ1-1): AAGVIQSPRHLIKEKRETATLKCYPIPRHDTVYWYQQGPGQDPQFLISFYEKMQSDKGSIPDRFSAQQFSDYHSELNMSSLELGDSALYFCASSPSLGGAEAFFGQGTRLTVV.

J is TRBJ2-7 and V is TRBV27, with 10 bases identical to TRBD2. The CDR3 length is 15 residues. After removal of 6 bases from V and 2 bases from J, the junction contained 7 bases not matched to a gene. Germline loops: CDR1 MNHEY, CDR2 SMNVEV (reference sequence). The CDR3 is CASSYSGRLPYEQYF. In DNA, the CDR3 is TGTGCCAGCAGCTATAGCGGGAGGCTCCCCTACGAGCAGTACTTC.

The chain has TRBV27 and TRBJ2-7; TRBD2 aligns across 10 bases. The CDR3 length is 15 residues. Germline CDR1 reads MNHEY; CDR2 reads SMNVEV (reference sequence). V dropped 4 bases and J dropped 2; count of bases not matched to a gene: 5. CDR3 sequence (DNA): TGTGCCAGCAGTTCCCGAACTAGCGGGGCCTACGAGCAGTACTTC. Its translation is CASSSRTSGAYEQYF.

V and J are TRBV28 and TRBJ1-3, with D possibly being TRBD1 (6 bases). This CDR3 region has 13 residues. Trimming removed 6 bases at V and 6 bases at J, with 12 bases between. Germline V lookup: CDR1 MDHEN, CDR2 SYDVKM. CDR3 region: CASRGGGKNTIYF. CDR3 nucleotides: TGTGCCAGCAGGGGAGGGGGAAAAAACACCATATATTTT.

J is TRBJ2-7 and V is TRBV28; 7 bases align to TRBD2. V lost 5 bases to trimming and J lost 3 bases; unmatched junction nucleotides: 10. The CDR3 runs to 15 residues. In germline, CDR1 is MDHEN, CDR2 SYDVKM. The DNA of the CDR3 is TGTGCCAGCAGTCTGGCTGGGAGGGTAATCTACGAGCAGTACTTC. Its translation: CASSLAGRVIYEQYF.

The chain recombines TRBV11-2 with TRBJ1-2, with a weak D call TRBD1 (6 bases). Germline V gene sequence: CDR1 SGHAT, CDR2 FQNNGV. V was shortened by 5 bases and J by 3 bases, with 13 bases between the two germline ends. This CDR3 is 14 amino acids long. Written as DNA, the CDR3 is TGTGCCAGCAGCCTCCCCCCAGGGGACTATGGCTACACCTTC. Its translation: CASSLPPGDYGYTF.

The chain uses TRBV19 and TRBJ2-7; TRBD1 aligns across 10 bases. The CDR3 loop spans 15 amino acids. With V trimmed by 6 bases and J by 0 bases, 5 bases remained unmatched. The germline V gene has CDR1 LNHDA and CDR2 SQIVND (reference sequence). In nucleotides, the CDR3 is TGTGCCAGTAGGAGAGGACAGGGGGACTCCTACGAGCAGTACTTC. It codes for CASRRGQGDSYEQYF.

The chain combines TRBV6-5 with TRBJ2-1; the match to TRBD2 covers 10 bases. The CDR3 sequence is 15 residues long. The trim removed 4 bases at V and 2 bases at J, leaving 2 bases unmatched. Germline V gives CDR1 MNHEY, CDR2 SVGAGI. The CDR3 DNA follows: TGTGCCAGCAGTTCTAGCGGGAGAACCTACAATGAGCAGTTCTTC. Translated: CASSSSGRTYNEQFF.

CDR3 residues: CASSEDSLSYNEQFF. The CDR3 region has the DNA TGTGCCAGCAGCGAGGACAGCCTCTCCTACAATGAGCAGTTCTTC. The chain links TRBV9 to TRBJ2-1; D is perhaps TRBD1 (6 bases). Between the trimmed V and J ends, which lost 3 bases and 0 bases, there was a span of 10 bases. CDR1 is SGDLS, CDR2 YYNGEE, per germline. The CDR3 extends over 15 amino acids.